This T cell receptor (beta chain) was captured in a study of control samples from healthy donors and cancer patients. TCRdb's copy holds only in-frame clones and misses some; the assay was immunoSEQ multiplex PCR. The sample has 95,000 to 110,000 clones, around 89% seen once; the top ten hold roughly 19%. Trimming left V 0 bases short and J 2 bases short, with 12 bases between. This CDR3 contains 16 residues. Germline CDR1 LGHDT, CDR2 YNNKEL (reference sequence). The chain has TRBV3-1 (or the pseudogene TRBV3-2) and TRBJ2-3; D is perhaps TRBD1 (5 bases). The receptor was isolated from a man aged 60 to 75 with lung cancer. Sequencing input: PBMCs. CDR3: CASSQERGFITDTQYF. Written as DNA, the CDR3 is TGTGCCAGCAGCCAAGAAAGGGGATTTATCACAGATACGCAGTATTTT.